These 12 T cell receptor beta chains came from one sample sequenced in a study of cytomegalovirus exposure and HLA in healthy donors. Sequencing was performed with immunoSEQ multiplex PCR; in TCRdb, only in-frame clones are kept and a portion is missing. The data hold fewer than 150,000 clones, with about 84% observed a single time. Sequences were obtained from PBMCs. The receptors derive from a man aged 18-30 years in good health and CMV-seronegative.

The sample holds a few counts of this clone. CDR3 nucleotide sequence: TGTGCCTGGAGTGTACAGTCTCACGAAGCTTTCTTT. This gives the protein CAWSVQSHEAFF. This sequence joins TRBV30 and TRBJ1-1, with D uncertain. Trimming stripped 0 bases from V and 8 bases from J, with 10 bases between. Germline V lookup: CDR1 GTSNPN, CDR2 SVGIG (reference sequence). The CDR3 is made up of 12 amino acids.

In this sample, this clone turned up a few times. The chain employs TRBV30 and TRBJ1-1; D remains ambiguous. The CDR3 covers 11 residues. Trimming cost V 4 bases and J 1 base, with 4 bases left between them. The germline V gene has CDR1 GTSNPN and CDR2 SVGIG (reference sequence). CDR3 coding DNA: TGTGCCTGGAATCGGAACACTGAAGCTTTCTTT. Translated: CAWNRNTEAFF.

The chain is built from TRBV25-1 and TRBJ2-3; D is possibly TRBD2 (5 bases). V lost 2 bases and J lost 3, with 12 bases in between. Germline loops: CDR1 MGHDK, CDR2 SYGVNS. The CDR3 has 15 amino acids. Here the CDR3 DNA reads TGTGCCAGCAGTGAAGGCGGGCTTTCAACAGATACGCAGTATTTT. This gives the protein CASSEGGLSTDTQYF. Full variable domain (remainder filled in from reference TRBV25-1 and TRBJ2-3): EADIYQTPRYLVIGTGKKITLECSQTMGHDKMYWYQQDPGMELHLIHYSYGVNSTEKGDLSSESTVSRIRTEHFPLTLESARPSHTSQYLCASSEGGLSTDTQYFGPGTRLTVL.

V is TRBV30 and J is TRBJ2-5, with 8 positions matching TRBD1. Germline trimming cut 3 bases from V and 1 base from J; bases unmatched to any gene: 4. Germline values: CDR1 GTSNPN, CDR2 SVGIG (reference sequence). The CDR3 has 14 amino acids. In DNA form, the CDR3 reads TGTGCCTGGAGGGTTACAGGGGGCCAAGAGACCCAGTACTTC. This encodes CAWRVTGGQETQYF.

This chain joins TRBV2 and TRBJ1-5; D remains ambiguous. Trimming shortened V by 0 bases and J by 2 bases, and 14 bases separated the two germline ends. The CDR3 runs to 17 residues. CDR1 SNHLY and CDR2 FYNNEI come from the germline V gene. The CDR3 sequence: CASSEAPWEMGNQPQHF. CDR3 bases: TGTGCCAGCAGTGAAGCGCCGTGGGAGATGGGCAATCAGCCCCAGCATTTT.

The chain has TRBV15 and TRBJ2-7; the match to TRBD2 covers 12 bases. V trimming: 1 base; J trimming: 2 bases; junction bases outside the gene matches: 0. The CDR3 consists of 15 residues. From germline, CDR1 is LNHNV and CDR2 YYDKDF (reference sequence). Here the CDR3 DNA reads TGTGCCACCAGCAGAGGGACTAGCGGGGCCTACGAGCAGTACTTC. Residues: CATSRGTSGAYEQYF.

The genes are TRBV7-9 and TRBJ2-1; 9 nucleotides agree with TRBD1. The CDR3 is made up of 12 amino acids. The germline CDR1 and CDR2 sequences are SEHNR and FQNEAQ (reference sequence). The CDR3 here is CASGQGYNEQFF. The CDR3, as DNA: TGTGCATCTGGACAGGGGTACAATGAGCAGTTCTTC.

The V gene is TRBV5-1, the J gene TRBJ1-1; no definite D call. Trimming removed 4 bases from V and 0 bases from J, with 16 bases in between. This CDR3 has 16 amino acids. Germline-derived CDR1 and CDR2 are SGHRS and YFSETQ. DNA of the CDR3: TGCGCCAGCAGCCCGGGATGGGGATCCATGAACACTGAAGCTTTCTTT. This codes for CASSPGWGSMNTEAFF.

This clone turned up a few times. The V gene is TRBV7-6, the J gene TRBJ1-1; TRBD1 matches 9 bases. J gave up 4 bases and V 3 bases, and 6 bases lay outside the gene matches. This CDR3 spans 15 amino acids. Germline V gene lookup returns CDR1 SGHVS and CDR2 FNYEAQ. The CDR3: CASSLRTGEGTEAFF. CDR3 coding DNA: TGTGCCAGCAGCTTGAGGACAGGGGAAGGCACTGAAGCTTTCTTT.

This clone was counted once. The J gene is TRBJ2-3, the V gene TRBV28, with D tentatively TRBD1 (6 bases). This CDR3 has 13 amino acids. The V end was cut by 5 bases, the J end by 4 bases, with 10 bases between. The germline gives CDR1 MDHEN, CDR2 SYDVKM. CDR3 sequence (DNA): TGTGCCAGCAGTGAACAGGGAGCAGATACGCAGTATTTT. Residues: CASSEQGADTQYF.

The sample holds one count of this clone. The chain employs TRBV7-9 and TRBJ1-4, with unresolved D. The CDR3 extends over 12 amino acids. Germline V lookup: CDR1 SEHNR, CDR2 FQNEAQ (reference sequence). Trimming cost V 3 bases and J 5 bases, with 4 bases left between them. The CDR3 DNA sequence: TGTGCCAGCAGCTTGGAGAATGAAAAACTGTTTTTT. It specifies CASSLENEKLFF.

This chain links TRBV27 with TRBJ2-3, with 10 bases aligning to TRBD1. Germline-derived CDR1 and CDR2 are MNHEY and SMNVEV (reference sequence). J gave up 1 base and V 4 bases, and 5 bases lay outside the gene matches. The CDR3 length is 16 residues. In nucleotides, the CDR3 is TGTGCCAGCAGTTGGGACAGGGGTTTGGGCACAGATACGCAGTATTTT. It translates to CASSWDRGLGTDTQYF.